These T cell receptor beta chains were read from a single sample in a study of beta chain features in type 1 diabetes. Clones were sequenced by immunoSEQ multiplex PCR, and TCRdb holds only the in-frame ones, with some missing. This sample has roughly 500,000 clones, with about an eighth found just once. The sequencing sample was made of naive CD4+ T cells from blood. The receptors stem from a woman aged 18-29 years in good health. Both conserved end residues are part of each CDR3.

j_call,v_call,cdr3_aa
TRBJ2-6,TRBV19,CASREGGVPGANVLTF
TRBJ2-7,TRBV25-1,CASSKQGQTYEQYF
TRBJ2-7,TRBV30,CAYGRGVSGEQYF
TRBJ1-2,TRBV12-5,CASGLVYSTNYGYTF
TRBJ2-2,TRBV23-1,CASSRSAGANTGELFF
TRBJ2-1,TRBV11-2,CASSLKAAGVFSYNEQFF
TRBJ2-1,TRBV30,CAWSFRLGQFF
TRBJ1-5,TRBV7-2,CASSLEIGVQPQHF
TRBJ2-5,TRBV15,CATSRVLSSGQETQYF
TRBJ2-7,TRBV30,CAWSVRGPYEQYF
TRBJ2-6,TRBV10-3,CAISSGANVLTF
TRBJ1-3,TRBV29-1,CSARGQTNTIYF
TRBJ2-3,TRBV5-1,CASSLLAGAITDTQYF
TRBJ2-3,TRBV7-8,CASSSEGADTQYF
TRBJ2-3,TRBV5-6,CASSLANPDTQYF
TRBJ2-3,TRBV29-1,CSVSGLLTDTQYF
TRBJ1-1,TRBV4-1,CASSQDRGDTEAFF
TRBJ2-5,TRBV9,CASSRLAGDQETQYF
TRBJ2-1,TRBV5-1,CASSWTESSYNEQFF
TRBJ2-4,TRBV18,CASSRVQVPQDIQYF
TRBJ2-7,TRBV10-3,CAISEDSYEQYF
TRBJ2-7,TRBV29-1,CSAVDRAAYEQYF
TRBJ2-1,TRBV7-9,CASSLDRVKEQFF
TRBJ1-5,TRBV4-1,CASSTRDRGISQPQHF
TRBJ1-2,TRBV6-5,CASRSTGGNYGYTF
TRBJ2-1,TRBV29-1,CSVEQLAGGYNEQFF
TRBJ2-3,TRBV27,CASGVRANTDTQYF
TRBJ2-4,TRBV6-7,CASSYEASKNIQYF
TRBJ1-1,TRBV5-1,CASSLKDIGPSNTEAFF
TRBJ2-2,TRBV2,CASSELEATGELFF
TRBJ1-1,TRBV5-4,CASSPPPGRRMNTEAFF
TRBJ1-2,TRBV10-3,CAISGANYGYTF
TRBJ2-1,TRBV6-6,CASSLTGIPEQFF
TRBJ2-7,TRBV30,CAWSVGSQRNYEQYF
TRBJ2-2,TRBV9,CASSPTGSNGELFF
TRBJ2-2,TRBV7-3,CASSSRRSGGNTGELFF
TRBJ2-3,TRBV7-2,CASSLAASGGAGSDTQYF
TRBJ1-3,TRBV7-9,CASSFHTAGNTIYF
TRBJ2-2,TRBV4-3,CASSFSSGQNTGELFF
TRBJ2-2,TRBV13,CASKWGLWSGELFF
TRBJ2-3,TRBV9,CASSVAQATDTQYF
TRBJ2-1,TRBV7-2,CASSLVVGGNEQFF
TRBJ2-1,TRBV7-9,CASSSTGLAEQFF
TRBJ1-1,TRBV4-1,CASSPQGRRSGTEAFF
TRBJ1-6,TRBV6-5,CASSYGSSWSSLHF